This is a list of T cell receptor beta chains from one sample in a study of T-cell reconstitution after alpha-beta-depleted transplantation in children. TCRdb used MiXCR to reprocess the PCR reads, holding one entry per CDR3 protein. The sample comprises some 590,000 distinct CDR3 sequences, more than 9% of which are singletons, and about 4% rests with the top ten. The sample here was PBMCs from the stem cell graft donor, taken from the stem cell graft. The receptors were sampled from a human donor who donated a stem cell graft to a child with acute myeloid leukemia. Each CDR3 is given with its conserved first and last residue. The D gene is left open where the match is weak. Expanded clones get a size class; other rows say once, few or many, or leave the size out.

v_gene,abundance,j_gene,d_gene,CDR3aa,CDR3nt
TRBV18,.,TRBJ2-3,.,CASSPSVMDTQYF,TGTGCCAGCTCACCCTCCGTGATGGATACGCAGTATTTT
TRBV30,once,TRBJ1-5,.,CAWRGARGQPQHF,TGTGCCTGGAGGGGGGCCCGGGGCCAGCCCCAGCATTTT
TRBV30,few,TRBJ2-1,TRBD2,CAWTGTSAPLSEQFF,TGTGCCTGGACCGGGACTAGTGCCCCACTGAGTGAGCAGTTCTTC
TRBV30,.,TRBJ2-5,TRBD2,CAWSAGGLQTQYF,TGTGCCTGGAGTGCGGGGGGTCTGCAGACCCAGTACTTC
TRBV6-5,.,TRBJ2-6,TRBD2,CASSYSRGSGANVLTF,TGTGCCAGCAGTTACTCGCGGGGGTCAGGGGCCAACGTCCTGACTTTC
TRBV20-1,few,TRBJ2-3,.,CSGYPPVSTDTQYF,TGCAGTGGATACCCTCCAGTAAGCACAGATACGCAGTATTTT
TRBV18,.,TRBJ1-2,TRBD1,CASSPITGGEANYGYTF,TGTGCCAGCTCACCCATAACAGGGGGCGAAGCTAACTATGGCTACACCTTC
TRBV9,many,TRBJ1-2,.,CASSRDSNYGYTF,TGTGCCAGCTCCAGGGACTCCAACTATGGCTACACCTTC
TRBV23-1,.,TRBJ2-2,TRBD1,CASSHSRGPDSSTGELFF,TGCGCCAGCAGTCATTCCAGGGGGCCCGACTCGAGCACCGGGGAGCTGTTTTTT
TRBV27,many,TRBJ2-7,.,CASSLWLALSYEQYF,TGTGCCAGCAGTTTATGGCTAGCGTTGTCCTACGAGCAGTACTTC
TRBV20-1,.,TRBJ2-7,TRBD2,CSARELAGGYEQYF,TGCAGTGCTAGAGAGCTAGCGGGAGGCTACGAGCAGTACTTC
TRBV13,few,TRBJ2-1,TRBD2,CASSPYGRGGLAGGRSSYNEQFF,TGTGCCAGCAGCCCTTACGGGCGTGGGGGACTAGCGGGAGGGCGGTCCTCCTACAATGAGCAGTTCTTC
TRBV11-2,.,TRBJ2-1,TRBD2,CASSLVILAGARQTPVEQFF,TGTGCCAGCAGCTTAGTGATACTAGCGGGAGCTCGCCAGACCCCGGTTGAGCAGTTCTTC
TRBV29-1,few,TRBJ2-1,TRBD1,CSARQGTAADEQFF,TGCAGCGCCCGACAGGGAACGGCCGCGGATGAGCAGTTCTTC
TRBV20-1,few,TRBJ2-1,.,CSARQLGQPNEQFF,TGCAGTGCTAGACAATTAGGACAGCCCAATGAGCAGTTCTTC
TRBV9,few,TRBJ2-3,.,CASSVVSGSLPTDTQYF,TGTGCCAGCAGCGTAGTATCTGGGAGCCTCCCCACAGATACGCAGTATTTT
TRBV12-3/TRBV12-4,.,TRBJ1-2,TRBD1,CASSLRQGVGYTF,TGTGCCAGCAGTTTAAGACAGGGGGTTGGCTACACCTTC
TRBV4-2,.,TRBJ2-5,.,CASSQEWARQETQYF,TGTGCCAGCAGCCAAGAGTGGGCCCGGCAAGAGACCCAGTACTTC
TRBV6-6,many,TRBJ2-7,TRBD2,CASSYELAGFQYF,TGTGCCAGCAGTTACGAACTAGCGGGGTTCCAGTACTTC
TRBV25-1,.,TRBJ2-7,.,CASSYSRGQSSYEQYF,TGTGCCAGCAGTTACAGCAGGGGCCAGAGCTCCTACGAGCAGTACTTC
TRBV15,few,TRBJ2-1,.,CATSRDNEQFF,TGTGCCACCAGCAGAGACAATGAGCAGTTCTTC
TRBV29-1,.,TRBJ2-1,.,CSVEDGTNNEQFF,TGCAGCGTTGAAGATGGAACTAACAATGAGCAGTTCTTC
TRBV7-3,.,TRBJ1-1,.,CASTNPSGPVLMNTEAFF,TGTGCCAGCACCAATCCCAGTGGGCCAGTACTCATGAACACTGAAGCTTTCTTT
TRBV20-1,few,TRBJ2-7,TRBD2,CSARDPRGLAGDSFYEQYF,TGCAGTGCTAGAGATCCAAGAGGACTAGCAGGTGATTCGTTCTACGAGCAGTACTTC
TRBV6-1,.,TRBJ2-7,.,CASSPSWTAGHEQYF,TGTGCCAGCAGTCCCTCCTGGACAGCAGGACACGAGCAGTACTTC
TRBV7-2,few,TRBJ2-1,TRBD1,CASSFGQGHEQFF,TGTGCCAGCAGCTTTGGACAGGGCCATGAGCAGTTCTTC
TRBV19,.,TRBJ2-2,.,CASSILGAGELFF,TGTGCCAGTAGTATACTGGGGGCTGGGGAGCTGTTTTTT